These 23 T cell receptor beta chains share one sample of origin, sequenced in a study of T cell responses to AZD1222 COVID-19 vaccine. Using immunoSEQ multiplex PCR, the repertoire was profiled, and TCRdb retains in-frame clones only, with some absent. The table includes 130,000 to 150,000 clones, about 91% detected once. The sequences come from peripheral blood, collected 28 days after the second AZD1222 dose. The receptors stem from an adult who received the AZD1222 COVID-19 vaccine.

J is TRBJ2-2 and V is TRBV5-1, with D unclear. Germline assignment: CDR1 SGHRS and CDR2 YFSETQ. Trimming took off 4 bases at V and 5 bases at J, with 18 bases between the two ends. This CDR3 has 16 amino acids. DNA for the CDR3: TGCGCCAGCAGCCCGCGACGGGCGAGTACGACCGGGGAGCTGTTTTTT. Translating it yields CASSPRRASTTGELFF.

The chain couples TRBV2 to TRBJ1-2; no definite D call. The CDR3 extends over 12 amino acids. Per the germline V gene, CDR1 is SNHLY and CDR2 is FYNNEI. V was clipped by 4 bases and J by 6 bases, with 9 bases between them. The CDR3 DNA reads TGTGCCAGCAGTGTGAGGGCGCATGGCTACACCTTC. It specifies CASSVRAHGYTF.

The chain joins TRBV2 to TRBJ2-2; D perhaps matches TRBD1 (5 bases). Germline V gene lookup returns CDR1 SNHLY and CDR2 FYNNEI. V dropped 2 bases and J dropped 2 bases, with 9 bases sitting between them. This CDR3 is built from 15 residues. This CDR3 reads CASSEIGQNTGELFF. The CDR3 nucleotides read TGTGCCAGCAGTGAAATAGGACAAAACACCGGGGAGCTGTTTTTT. The whole variable domain, filled in from reference TRBV2 and TRBJ2-2, reads EPEVTQTPSHQVTQMGQEVILRCVPISNHLYFYWYRQILGQKVEFLVSFYNNEISEKSEIFDDQFSVERPDGSNFTLKIRSTKLEDSAMYFCASSEIGQNTGELFFGEGSRLTVL.

The rearrangement uses TRBV6-5 and TRBJ2-1; D is ambiguous. Germline loops: CDR1 MNHEY, CDR2 SVGAGI. The CDR3 has 13 amino acids. Trimming removed 8 bases from V and 7 bases from J, with 15 bases in between. The CDR3 here is CASPSHVLNEQFF. Written as DNA, the CDR3 is TGTGCCAGCCCATCCCACGTCCTTAATGAGCAGTTCTTC.

This chain connects TRBV19 to TRBJ1-3, with D perhaps matching TRBD1 (5 bases). Germline CDR1 reads LNHDA; CDR2 reads SQIVND (reference sequence). V was trimmed by 7 bases and J by 5 bases, leaving 18 bases between them. The CDR3 runs to 15 residues. CDR3 loop: CASTYTGTRRNTIYF. DNA of the CDR3: TGTGCCAGTACCTATACCGGGACGCGTCGAAACACCATATATTTT.

The gene calls are TRBV6-5 and TRBJ2-5; 7 bases are shared with TRBD2. CDR1 is MNHEY and CDR2 is SVGAGI in the germline V gene. Trimming cost V 4 bases and J 4 bases; bases outside gene matches: 6. The CDR3 extends over 14 amino acids. This chain's CDR3 is CASSLEGGRETQYF. The CDR3 DNA sequence: TGTGCCAGCAGTTTGGAGGGAGGGCGAGAGACCCAGTACTTC.

V gene TRBV9 combines with J gene TRBJ2-2; 8 nucleotides align to TRBD1. CDR3 length: 17 residues. V lost 4 bases to trimming and J lost 4 bases; unmatched junction nucleotides: 12. From germline, CDR1 is SGDLS and CDR2 YYNGEE. The CDR3 DNA reads as TGTGCCAGCAGCCCTCGTCGACAGGGGCAGGGCACCGGGGAGCTGTTTTTT. Protein: CASSPRRQGQGTGELFF.

This clone was detected once. J is TRBJ1-5 and V is TRBV6-4; D is perhaps TRBD1 (6 bases). The germline gives CDR1 MRHNA, CDR2 SNTAGT. The ends were cut back, 4 bases at V and 6 bases at J, with 13 bases in the middle. The CDR3 consists of 14 residues. CDR3 DNA: TGTGCCAGCAGTGTCGAAGGGGGGAGTCAGCCCCAGCATTTT. It yields the protein CASSVEGGSQPQHF.

This chain uses TRBV18 with TRBJ2-3; 9 positions agree with TRBD2. V shed 2 bases and J 5 bases; nucleotides not matched to a gene: 5. Germline loops: CDR1 KGHSH, CDR2 LQKENI. This CDR3 spans 15 amino acids. The CDR3 sequence: CASSPVSGGLDTQYF. The DNA for the CDR3 is TGTGCCAGCTCACCAGTGAGCGGGGGGCTAGATACGCAGTATTTT.

The V gene is TRBV4-1, the J gene TRBJ1-1; a possible D gene is TRBD1 (5 bases). V gave up 0 bases and J gave up 10 bases, with 18 bases separating them. CDR3 length: 15 amino acids. In germline, CDR1 is MGHRA, CDR2 YSYEKL. The CDR3 coding sequence is TGCGCCAGCAGCCAAGACCGGGGCAAGCGGCTCGGAGCTTTCTTT. It specifies CASSQDRGKRLGAFF.

The J gene is TRBJ2-5, the V gene TRBV24-1, with D maybe TRBD2 (6 bases). The germline gives CDR1 KGHDR, CDR2 SFDVKD. Trimming left V 5 bases short and J 6 bases short, with 15 bases between. The CDR3 has 14 amino acids. CDR3 in DNA: TGTGCCACCAGTGTTTCGGGGGTCGGGAAGACCCAGTACTTC. It translates to CATSVSGVGKTQYF.

J is TRBJ2-7 and V is TRBV19; TRBD1 might be the D (5 bases). Between the trimmed V and J ends, which lost 5 bases and 3 bases, there was a span of 11 bases. CDR3 size: 13 residues. Germline V lookup: CDR1 LNHDA, CDR2 SQIVND (reference sequence). CDR3 coding DNA: TGTGCCAGTAGTCCACAGGTTGGCTACGAGCAGTACTTC. It codes for CASSPQVGYEQYF.

The rearrangement joins TRBV29-1 to TRBJ1-2, with D tentatively TRBD1 (5 bases). The CDR3 has 11 amino acids. Germline loops: CDR1 SQVTM, CDR2 ANQGSEA. The V end lost 4 bases, the J end lost 8 bases, and 11 bases lay between the germline ends. The CDR3 DNA is TGCAGCGTTGGTGGGGACGGAGGCTACACCTTC. This codes for CSVGGDGGYTF.

This chain joins TRBV21-1 and TRBJ2-7; the tabulated D call, TRBD2, remains unverified against the DNA. TRBV21-1 is assigned pseudogene status. The CDR3 extends over 19 amino acids. CDR3 residues: CASSKRGRLAGGGRYEQYF. DNA of the CDR3: TGTGCCAGCAGCAAAAGGGGGAGGCTAGCGGGAGGAGGCAGGTACGAGCAGTACTTC.

The chain recombines TRBV24-1 with TRBJ2-4; TRBD1 matches at 10 bases. J was trimmed by 10 bases and V by 3 bases; bases with no gene match: 2. The CDR3 sequence is 13 residues long. Germline loops: CDR1 KGHDR, CDR2 SFDVKD. The CDR3: CATSDGTGEIQYF. The CDR3, as DNA: TGTGCCACCAGTGATGGGACAGGGGAAATTCAGTACTTC.

The chain has TRBV3-1 (or the pseudogene TRBV3-2) and TRBJ2-1, with TRBD2 matching 14 bases. V shed 0 bases and J 3 bases; nucleotides not matched to a gene: 19. Germline values: CDR1 LGHDT, CDR2 YNNKEL (reference sequence). The CDR3 contains 23 residues. In nucleotides, the CDR3 is TGTGCCAGCAGCCAAGATTGGATCAAGACTTCGTGGACTAGCGGGAGGATCTACAATGAGCAGTTCTTC. It codes for CASSQDWIKTSWTSGRIYNEQFF.

CDR3 sequence reads: CASSLLAVNEQYF. CDR3 bases: TGCGCCAGCAGCCTTTTAGCGGTGAACGAGCAGTACTTC. The chain recombines TRBV5-1 with TRBJ2-7; TRBD2 might be the D (6 bases). This CDR3 is built from 13 residues. In germline, CDR1 is SGHRS, CDR2 YFSETQ. Trimming removed 4 bases from V and 5 bases from J, with 13 bases in between.

The chain joins TRBV29-1 to TRBJ2-3; 10 bases are shared with TRBD2. The germline V gene encodes CDR1 SQVTM and CDR2 ANQGSEA. The CDR3 is 14 amino acids. After removal of 6 bases from V and 0 bases from J, the junction contained 3 bases not matched to a gene. For the CDR3, the DNA is TGCAGCGTGTCTAGCGGGGGTAGCACAGATACGCAGTATTTT. Protein: CSVSSGGSTDTQYF.

The chain uses TRBV29-1 and TRBJ1-3, with D perhaps matching TRBD1 (5 bases). The CDR3 extends over 13 amino acids. Germline CDR1 is SQVTM and CDR2 is ANQGSEA. With 7 bases removed from V and 4 bases from J, the gap between germline ends came to 14 bases. The CDR3 nucleotides read TGCAGCGCCCAACGAGGGGACGGAAACACCATATATTTT. Translated: CSAQRGDGNTIYF.

The count of this clone is one. V and J are TRBV27 and TRBJ2-7; D possibly corresponds to TRBD2 (6 bases). CDR3 size: 15 residues. Per the germline V gene, CDR1 is MNHEY and CDR2 is SMNVEV (reference sequence). Trimming pared 5 bases from V and 4 bases from J, leaving 18 bases between. The DNA of the CDR3 is TGTGCCAGCAGTCCCCCGCGGGGTCACCGGTACGAGCAGTACTTC. Translation: CASSPPRGHRYEQYF.

The chain recombines TRBV12-5 with TRBJ2-7; maybe TRBD1 (6 bases). Germline V gene lookup returns CDR1 LGHNT and CDR2 FRNRAP. V lost 1 base, J lost 3 bases, and 28 bases lay in between. There are 20 residues in the CDR3. The CDR3 region is CASGLARLQGQGLAGYEQYF. The DNA for the CDR3 is TGTGCTAGTGGTTTGGCCCGATTACAGGGACAAGGGCTAGCAGGCTACGAGCAGTACTTC.

This chain uses TRBV3-1 (or the pseudogene TRBV3-2) with TRBJ2-5; 11 nucleotides match TRBD2. The CDR3 is 16 amino acids. Germline values: CDR1 LGHDT, CDR2 YNNKEL (reference sequence). Trimming at V came to 3 bases and at J to 3 bases, leaving 6 bases not matched to a gene. This CDR3 reads CASSQPGTSGEETQYF. The CDR3 DNA reads TGTGCCAGCAGCCAGCCCGGGACTAGCGGCGAAGAGACCCAGTACTTC.

V gene TRBV19 combines with J gene TRBJ2-3; the D is unclear. The CDR3 consists of 14 residues. The germline CDR1 and CDR2 sequences are LNHDA and SQIVND (reference sequence). Trimming shortened V by 3 bases and J by 3 bases, and 10 bases separated the two germline ends. The CDR3 loop reads CASSIPPITDTQYF. CDR3 nucleotide sequence: TGTGCCAGTAGTATTCCCCCAATTACAGATACGCAGTATTTT.